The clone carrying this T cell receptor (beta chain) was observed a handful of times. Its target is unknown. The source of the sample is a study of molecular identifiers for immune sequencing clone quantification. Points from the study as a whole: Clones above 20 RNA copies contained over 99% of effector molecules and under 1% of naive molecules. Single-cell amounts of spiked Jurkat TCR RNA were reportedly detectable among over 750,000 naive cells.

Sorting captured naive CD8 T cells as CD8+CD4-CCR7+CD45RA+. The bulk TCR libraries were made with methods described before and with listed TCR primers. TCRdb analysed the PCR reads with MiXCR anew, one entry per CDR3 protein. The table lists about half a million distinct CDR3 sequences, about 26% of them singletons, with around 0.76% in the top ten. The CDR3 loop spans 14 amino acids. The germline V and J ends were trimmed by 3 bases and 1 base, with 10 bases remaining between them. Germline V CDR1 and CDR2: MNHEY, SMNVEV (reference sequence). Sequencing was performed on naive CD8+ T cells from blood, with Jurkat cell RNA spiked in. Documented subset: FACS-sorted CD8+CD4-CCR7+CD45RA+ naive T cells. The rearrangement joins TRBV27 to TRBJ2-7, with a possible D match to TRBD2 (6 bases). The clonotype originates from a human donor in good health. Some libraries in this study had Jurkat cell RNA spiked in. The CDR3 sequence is CASSFDGSSYEQYF. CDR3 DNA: TGTGCCAGCAGTTTTGACGGGAGTTCCTACGAGCAGTACTTC.